Each of the 23 T cell receptor beta chains below was sequenced from the same sample in a study of T-cell reconstitution after alpha-beta-depleted transplantation in children. During its preparation, the TCRbeta library received unique molecular identifiers. MiXCR was run by TCRdb on the PCR reads, yielding one entry per CDR3 protein. The sample consists of almost 600,000 distinct CDR3 sequences, approximately 30% of them appearing once. The sequences come from PBMCs, collected before TCRalphabeta/CD19-depleted stem cell transplant. Every receptor here comes from a boy less than two years old with Wiskott-Aldrich syndrome, due to receive a stem cell transplant.

The chain has TRBV3-1 and TRBJ2-1; 12 nucleotides align to TRBD2. V lost 3 bases, J lost 9 bases, and 6 bases stayed unmatched. CDR3 size: 15 residues. Germline assignment: CDR1 LGHDT and CDR2 YNNKEL (reference sequence). The chain's CDR3 is CASSQTSGSGFEQFF. In DNA, the CDR3 is TGTGCCAGCAGCCAGACTAGCGGGAGCGGATTTGAGCAGTTCTTC.

In its sample, this clonotype was seen a few times. The chain carries TRBV29-1 and TRBJ2-2; tentative D call: TRBD1 (6 bases). This CDR3 is built from 14 residues. Germline values: CDR1 SQVTM, CDR2 ANQGSEA. V lost 1 base and J 5 bases, leaving 11 bases between the germline ends. The CDR3 DNA follows: TGCAGCGTTGAAGCGACAGGCCCAACCGGGGAGCTGTTTTTT. Its translation is CSVEATGPTGELFF.

This clonotype was observed a few times. The genes are TRBV29-1 and TRBJ1-2; no firm D call. Germline assignment: CDR1 SQVTM and CDR2 ANQGSEA. Trimming took 5 bases from V and 0 from J, leaving 19 bases between them. The CDR3 is 16 residues long. The chain's CDR3 is CSVLQRPKQSNYGYTF. CDR3 sequence (DNA): TGCAGCGTTCTACAACGACCTAAACAGTCTAACTATGGCTACACCTTC.

This clonotype has only a few counts. V and J are TRBV12-3 or TRBV12-4 and TRBJ2-5; TRBD1 matches at 7 bases. The length of the CDR3 is 14 residues. The V segment lost 5 bases and the J segment 4 bases; nucleotides outside the gene matches: 7. CDR3 in amino acids: CASSPDRDRETQYF. Written as DNA, the CDR3 is TGTGCCAGCAGTCCAGACAGGGACCGAGAGACCCAGTACTTC.

This clonotype came up a few times. The chain has TRBV6-5 and TRBJ2-1, with 9 nucleotides matching TRBD1. Per the germline V gene, CDR1 is MNHEY and CDR2 is SVGAGI. Trimming cost V 5 bases and J 4 bases; bases outside gene matches: 6. The CDR3 has 15 residues. The CDR3 region has the DNA TGTGCCAGCAGTCCCACAGGGGGCGGTTACAATGAGCAGTTCTTC. Its protein product is CASSPTGGGYNEQFF.

This clonotype turned up a few times. The CDR3 is CASRLRDSSTDTQYF. Written as DNA, the CDR3 is TGTGCCAGCAGGCTAAGGGACAGTAGCACAGATACGCAGTATTTT. The chain carries TRBV27 and TRBJ2-3; 7 bases are a match to TRBD1. This CDR3 is 15 amino acids long. V dropped 6 bases and J dropped 0; count of bases not matched to a gene: 6. CDR1 and CDR2 from the germline V gene are MNHEY and SMNVEV (reference sequence).

There are a few counts of this clonotype. This chain links TRBV5-1 with TRBJ2-3; D gene uncertain. V lost 2 bases and J lost 5, with 12 bases in between. Germline V gives CDR1 SGHRS, CDR2 YFSETQ. The CDR3 runs to 14 residues. In nucleotides, the CDR3 is TGCGCCAGCAGCTTATACGGTCCCGAAGATACGCAGTATTTT. Encoded protein: CASSLYGPEDTQYF. Filled out from reference TRBV5-1 and TRBJ2-3, the complete variable domain reads KAGVTQTPRYLIKTRGQQVTLSCSPISGHRSVSWYQQTPGQGLQFLFEYFSETQRNKGNFPGRFSGRQFSNSRSEMNVSTLELGDSALYLCASSLYGPEDTQYFGPGTRLTVL.

This clonotype was counted only a few times. V and J are TRBV7-6 and TRBJ2-5; D is unclear. V shed 5 bases and J shed 9 bases, with 13 bases lying between them. CDR1 and CDR2 (germline): SGHVS, FNYEAQ. CDR3 length equals 12 residues. In nucleotides, the CDR3 is TGTGCCAGCAGCCAGGACCGCTCGCCCCAGTACTTC. Protein sequence: CASSQDRSPQYF.

This chain connects TRBV5-1 to TRBJ2-1; D is unresolved. This CDR3 is 14 amino acids long. Germline CDR1 is SGHRS and CDR2 is YFSETQ. The V and J ends lost 2 bases and 3 bases respectively, with 9 bases between them. The CDR3 sequence: CASSFTVYYNEQFF. CDR3 nucleotides: TGCGCCAGCAGCTTTACAGTTTACTACAATGAGCAGTTCTTC.

The chain carries TRBV5-1 and TRBJ2-2; D remains ambiguous. V lost 6 bases to trimming and J lost 4 bases, with 16 bases between them. The CDR3 covers 15 residues. Germline loops: CDR1 SGHRS, CDR2 YFSETQ. In DNA, the CDR3 is TGCGCCAGCACAATTTGGGGATCAGGCACCGGGGAGCTGTTTTTT. This codes for CASTIWGSGTGELFF.

The chain joins TRBV29-1 to TRBJ1-4; no reliable D call. Germline V gene data show CDR1 as SQVTM and CDR2 as ANQGSEA. The length of the CDR3 is 13 residues. The V end lost 4 bases, the J end lost 7 bases, and 13 bases lay between the germline ends. The chain's CDR3 is CSVGVAGGEKLFF. In nucleotides, the CDR3 is TGCAGCGTTGGAGTGGCGGGAGGTGAAAAACTGTTTTTT.

The CDR3: CASSLGGVGGDTQYF. The CDR3 region has the DNA TGTGCCAGCAGCTTAGGAGGGGTAGGGGGCGATACGCAGTATTTT. The chain couples TRBV7-2 to TRBJ2-3, with 7 bases fitting TRBD1. The junction had 7 bases not matched to a gene; V was cut back by 1 base and J by 6 bases. From germline, CDR1 is SGHTA and CDR2 FQGNSA. This CDR3 is 15 amino acids long.

The chain has TRBV7-9 and TRBJ2-5; tentatively, D is TRBD1 or TRBD2 (5 bases each). Deletions cut 7 bases from V and 5 bases from J, with 17 bases between. This CDR3 has 14 amino acids. Germline loops: CDR1 SEHNR, CDR2 FQNEAQ (reference sequence). CDR3 DNA: TGTGCCAGCACCCTTCTGGGGGTGGGGGAGACCCAGTACTTC. This translates into CASTLLGVGETQYF.

The V call is TRBV4-1, the J call TRBJ2-7; 12 nucleotides match TRBD2. The CDR3 runs 17 residues. Germline assignment: CDR1 MGHRA and CDR2 YSYEKL. J gave up 1 base and V 5 bases, and 9 bases lay outside the gene matches. CDR3 coding DNA: TGCGCCAGCAGCTGGGTCCTAGCGGGAGGGGGGTCCTACGAGCAGTACTTC. It encodes CASSWVLAGGGSYEQYF.

The V call is TRBV7-2, the J call TRBJ2-5; the D gene is possibly TRBD2 (5 bases). The germline gives CDR1 SGHTA, CDR2 FQGNSA. Trimming shortened V by 5 bases and J by 4 bases, and 23 bases separated the two germline ends. The CDR3 sequence is 17 residues long. CDR3 DNA: TGTGCCAGCAGCCACGACACTAGGTTATGGTGGCGAGAGACCCAGTACTTC. Its protein product is CASSHDTRLWWRETQYF.

V gene TRBV5-1 combines with J gene TRBJ2-1, with 11 nucleotides matching TRBD2. Germline V gives CDR1 SGHRS, CDR2 YFSETQ. This CDR3 is built from 16 residues. Trimming removed 7 bases from V and 5 bases from J; junction bases left unmatched: 11. CDR3 protein: CASHLLAGGPDNEQFF. DNA of the CDR3: TGCGCCAGCCACCTATTAGCGGGAGGGCCTGACAATGAGCAGTTCTTC. The complete variable domain, with remaining parts taken from reference TRBV5-1 and TRBJ2-1, reads KAGVTQTPRYLIKTRGQQVTLSCSPISGHRSVSWYQQTPGQGLQFLFEYFSETQRNKGNFPGRFSGRQFSNSRSEMNVSTLELGDSALYLCASHLLAGGPDNEQFFGPGTRLTVL.

The chain joins TRBV20-1 to TRBJ2-1; 11 bases align to TRBD2. Germline trimming cut 1 base from V and 4 bases from J; bases unmatched to any gene: 6. The germline gives CDR1 DFQATT, CDR2 SNEGSKA (reference sequence). This CDR3 has 16 residues. The CDR3 region is CSARASSGRIYNEQFF. In DNA form, the CDR3 reads TGCAGTGCTAGAGCCTCTAGCGGGAGGATATACAATGAGCAGTTCTTC.

The sample holds a few counts of this clonotype. V and J are TRBV29-1 and TRBJ2-5, with 7 nucleotides matching TRBD2. The V gene end was trimmed by 7 bases and the J gene end by 5 bases; junction bases not matched to a gene: 10. Germline V gives CDR1 SQVTM, CDR2 ANQGSEA. There are 13 residues in the CDR3. The CDR3 region has the DNA TGCAGCGCCGGGGGACTGGGGGGGGAGACCCAGTACTTC. Translating it yields CSAGGLGGETQYF.

The rearrangement joins TRBV2 to TRBJ1-2; D is ambiguous. The CDR3 runs 14 residues. Looked up from germline, CDR1 is SNHLY and CDR2 is FYNNEI. The ends were cut back, 2 bases at V and 0 bases at J, with 7 bases in the middle. The CDR3 coding sequence is TGTGCCAGCAGTGAACGAACAGCTAACTATGGCTACACCTTC. This sequence encodes CASSERTANYGYTF.

The CDR3 sequence: CASSLLGGIGNTIYF. CDR3 in DNA: TGTGCCAGCAGTTTACTGGGGGGGATTGGAAACACCATATATTTT. V is TRBV27 and J is TRBJ1-3; perhaps TRBD1 as D (5 bases). V was cut by 2 bases and J by 3 bases, with 11 bases left in between. This CDR3 comprises 15 residues. The germline V gene encodes CDR1 MNHEY and CDR2 SMNVEV (reference sequence).

The V gene is TRBV6-2 or TRBV6-3, the J gene TRBJ2-2; D gene unclear. The CDR3 sequence is 11 residues long. The V gene's germline CDR1 is MNHEY and CDR2 SVGEGT. The V end was cut by 5 bases, the J end by 6 bases, with 4 bases between. CDR3 residues: CASSKAGELFF. For the CDR3, the DNA is TGTGCCAGCAGTAAGGCCGGGGAGCTGTTTTTT.

CDR3 in amino acids: CASSLRGTRRRNTEAFF. CDR3 DNA sequence: TGTGCCAGCAGTCTCAGGGGAACCCGGCGGAGAAACACTGAAGCTTTCTTT. J is TRBJ1-1 and V is TRBV12-3 or TRBV12-4; possible D gene TRBD1, 6 bases. Between the trimmed V and J ends, which lost 5 bases and 2 bases, there was a span of 21 bases. The CDR3 consists of 17 residues.

There are a few counts of this clonotype. The V gene is TRBV7-9, the J gene TRBJ2-5; D perhaps matches TRBD1 (5 bases). Trimming took 4 bases from V and 3 from J, leaving 12 bases between them. The germline V gene encodes CDR1 SEHNR and CDR2 FQNEAQ (reference sequence). CDR3 length: 14 amino acids. CDR3 DNA sequence: TGTGCCAGCAGCTCCCGGACACTGGAAGAGACCCAGTACTTC. It specifies CASSSRTLEETQYF.